The present TCR beta chain was sequenced within a study of shared clonotypes between healthy human individuals. Study-level information: Per-donor plates numbered three CD4 naive, three CD4 memory, two CD8 naive and one CD8 memory. Study conclusions and caveats: Rarefaction analysis demonstrated incomplete sorted-subset sequencing notwithstanding large depth. Non-shared clonotypes had lower generation probabilities than clonotypes shared by all four sorted-subset donors.

The data were produced by immunoSEQ multiplex PCR, yet TCRdb's version contains in-frame clones alone and is incomplete. Found here are some 2.1 million clones, 90% to 95% of them singletons; the top ten hold 0.13%. Turning to this clone: Its antigen is undetermined. At one boundary the junction diverges from the germline segment, which might be a read error.

The receptor was derived from a man aged 18-30 years in good health. Sequencing was done on a sample of naive CD4+ T cells sorted from blood. Subset in this sample: CD45RA+ positively selected.

The CDR3 region has the DNA TGCGCCAGCCGCTTAGGAGGCCTGCGGGACAATGAGCAGTTCTTC. This translates into CASRLGGLRDNEQFF. V gene TRBV5-1 combines with J gene TRBJ2-1; D perhaps matches TRBD2 (5 bases). Germline V lookup: CDR1 SGHRS, CDR2 YFSETQ. CDR3 length: 15 amino acids.